One sample yielded the 26 T cell receptor delta chains listed below, sequenced in a study of gamma-delta chains in newborns, infants, children. TCRdb called clones from the reads again using CATT. This sample has 5,700 or so delta-chain clones, with approximately 14% found just once. The sequenced sample was blood, obtained at baseline. The receptors here all came from a child who was a newborn, infant or young child, either healthy, febrile or measles-vaccinated (not recorded which).

With regard to this clone: The identical CDR3 is also encoded by other nucleotide sequences in the sample. This sequence joins TRDV1 and TRDJ1; 9 positions match TRDD2. Unmatched junction bases numbered 21, after V lost 0 bases and J lost 1 base. This CDR3 has 22 residues. The germline V gene encodes CDR1 TSWWSYY and CDR2 QGS. The CDR3 DNA reads TGTGCTCTTGGGGAACTATTAGGGCCTTCCTACGTGACTGGGATAATCACCGATAAACTCATCTTT. This codes for CALGELLGPSYVTGIITDKLIF.

By frequency in the sample, this clone is medium-sized (0.01 to 0.1%). The V and J genes are TRDV3 and TRDJ1, with D perhaps TRDD2 or TRDD3 (5 bases each). The V end was cut by 3 bases, the J end by 0 bases, with 32 bases between. CDR1 is TVYSNPD, CDR2 GDNSRS, per germline (reference sequence). The CDR3 length is 20 residues. CDR3 coding DNA: TGTGCCTTCATCAACTCTACTTCCGATTCAGATGGGGAGTACACCGATAAACTCATCTTT. Residues: CAFINSTSDSDGEYTDKLIF.

This clone was seen more than once but under ten times. At residue 9, the DNA translation does not agree with TCRdb's protein; the protein displayed here is the one encoded by the DNA. The chain carries TRDV2 and TRDJ1; 10 bases align to TRDD3. The junction had 11 bases not matched to a gene; V was cut back by 0 bases and J by 2 bases. Germline V gene lookup returns CDR1 GEAIGNYY and CDR2 EKD. The CDR3 runs 18 residues. CDR3 DNA sequence: TGTGCCTGTGACACCGCGGCTACCCCACTGGGGGATACCGATAAACTCATCTTT. Translated, it gives CACDTAATPLGDTDKLIF.

This chain joins TRDV1 and TRDJ1; tentative D call: TRDD3 (10 bases). The CDR3 has 23 residues. V was pared by 0 bases and J by 2 bases, with 34 bases between. From germline, CDR1 is TSWWSYY and CDR2 QGS. In DNA form, the CDR3 reads TGTGCTCTTGGGGAACTCCTCCCTTCCTACGTGGGCCGGCAACTGGGGGATACCGATAAACTCATCTTT. Translating it yields CALGELLPSYVGRQLGDTDKLIF.

This clone was detected many times. The chain joins TRDV2 to TRDJ1, with a tentative D call TRDD3 (5 bases). Trimming stripped 4 bases from V and 10 bases from J, with 21 bases between. The germline V gene encodes CDR1 GEAIGNYY and CDR2 EKD. CDR3 length equals 14 residues. CDR3 residues: CACEELPGGRGLIF. The CDR3 DNA reads TGTGCCTGTGAGGAACTGCCGGGGGGTAGAGGACTCATCTTT.

Concerning this clone: Since a much larger clone is just one base distant, this may be a read error. The chain combines TRDV3 with TRDJ1, with a tentative D call TRDD3 (7 bases). Trimming took 4 bases from V and 4 from J, leaving 16 bases between them. This CDR3 is built from 13 residues. The V gene's germline CDR1 is TVYSNPD and CDR2 GDNSRS (reference sequence). DNA of the CDR3: TGTGCCTCTCTTCCTGGGGGTCGCGATAAACTCATCTTT. Amino acids: CASLPGGRDKLIF.

By share of the sample, this clone is medium-sized. This likely reflects a read error, since a far larger clone is one base away. The same CDR3 arises from other DNA sequences in this sample as well. The V and J genes are TRDV1 and TRDJ1; D not resolved. This CDR3 region has 16 residues. From germline, CDR1 is TSWWSYY and CDR2 QGS. With 8 bases removed from V and 0 bases from J, the gap between germline ends came to 19 bases. The CDR3 here is CALKWPPRLNTDKLIF. In DNA form, the CDR3 reads TGTGCTCTTAAATGGCCCCCGCGCCTTAACACCGATAAACTCATCTTT.

This clone is termed medium-sized. Distinct nucleotide sequences in the sample also encode this CDR3. The chain employs TRDV2 and TRDJ2; 9 nucleotides agree with TRDD3. The germline V gene has CDR1 GEAIGNYY and CDR2 EKD. V lost 4 bases and J lost 0; bases outside the gene matches: 2. CDR3 length: 15 amino acids. CDR3 loop: CACDTGGALTAQLFF. CDR3 nucleotide sequence: TGTGCCTGTGATACTGGGGGAGCTTTGACAGCACAACTCTTCTTT.

This clone was seen many times. The rearrangement links TRDV1 to TRDJ1; TRDD3 matches 13 bases. The CDR3 totals 25 residues. V gave up 6 bases and J gave up 3 bases; unmatched junction bases: 34. The germline V gene has CDR1 TSWWSYY and CDR2 QGS. The CDR3 region has the DNA TGTGCTCTTGGAGGACCAATTCCGGTCCACCTAGTGATGTACTGGGGGATACGCAGTGCCGATAAACTCATCTTT. The encoded protein is CALGGPIPVHLVMYWGIRSADKLIF.

This clone was observed a handful of times. This sequence is one base from a far larger clone and is likely a read error. Other DNA sequences in this sample translate to the same CDR3. The V gene is TRDV1, the J gene TRDJ1; TRDD3 aligns across 12 bases. The CDR3 loop spans 20 amino acids. CDR1 is TSWWSYY, CDR2 QGS, per germline. J gave up 0 bases and V 3 bases, and 14 bases lay outside the gene matches. CDR3 coding DNA: TGTGCTCTTGGGGAGCTATATAGGCTGGGGGATACGAGGTACACCGATAAACTCATCTTT. Translating gives CALGELYRLGDTRYTDKLIF.

By share of the sample, this clone is medium-sized. V is TRDV3 and J is TRDJ2; 9 bases map to TRDD3. The CDR3 spans 20 residues. Germline V CDR1 and CDR2: TVYSNPD, GDNSRS (reference sequence). The V gene end was trimmed by 1 base and the J gene end by 1 base; junction bases not matched to a gene: 19. The CDR3 DNA reads as TGTGCCTTTATGAGCTCCTACTCGGGGATACGATCAGTTTTGACAGCACAACTCTTCTTT. Its protein product is CAFMSSYSGIRSVLTAQLFF.

A remark on this clone: This sequence may be a read error, since a much larger clone differs from it by one base. The V and J genes are TRDV3 and TRDJ1, with 10 bases matching TRDD3. Germline CDR1 and CDR2: TVYSNPD and GDNSRS (reference sequence). J lost 3 bases, V lost 4 bases, and 5 bases had no gene match. This CDR3 spans 13 amino acids. CDR3 in DNA: TGTGCCTACTGGGGGATGGAAGCCGATAAACTCATCTTT. It codes for CAYWGMEADKLIF.

By sample share, this clone is medium-sized. Written as DNA, the CDR3 is TGTGCCTGTGACACTGTCGCTGGGGGATACACAACCACCGATAAACTCATCTTT. Amino acids: CACDTVAGGYTTTDKLIF. The J gene is TRDJ1, the V gene TRDV2; the match to TRDD3 covers 11 bases. Per germline, CDR1 GEAIGNYY and CDR2 EKD. CDR3 size: 18 residues. Trimming took 1 base from V and 1 from J; bases not matched to a gene: 10.

By sample share, this clone is medium-sized (0.01 to 0.1%). This chain joins TRDV3 and TRDJ2, with 11 bases aligning to TRDD3. With V trimmed by 5 bases and J by 6 bases, 8 bases remained unmatched. This CDR3 spans 14 amino acids. Germline V gene lookup returns CDR1 TVYSNPD and CDR2 GDNSRS (reference sequence). CDR3: CALWGIQGAAQLFF. The DNA of the CDR3 is TGTGCCCTCTGGGGGATACAGGGGGCAGCACAACTCTTCTTT. Based on the CDR3 plus reference TRDV3 and TRDJ2, the full variable domain is CDKVTQSSPDQTVASGSEVVLLCTYDTVYSNPDLFWYRIRPDYSFQFVFYGDNSRSEGADFTQGRFSVKHILTQKAFHLVISPVRTEDSATYYCALWGIQGAAQLFFGKGTQLIVEP.

This clone showed up just a few times. CDR3 DNA: TGTGCTCTTGGGGAACCGGTCGGGAGGGGTGACTGGGAACTCATCTTT. This codes for CALGEPVGRGDWELIF. The chain has TRDV1 and TRDJ1; TRDD3 is a possible D gene (6 bases). The CDR3 has 16 amino acids. Germline loops: CDR1 TSWWSYY, CDR2 QGS. V dropped 1 base and J dropped 9 bases, with 21 bases sitting between them.

Details on this clone: This may stem from a read error, because a much larger clone lies one nucleotide away. Other nucleotide sequences in the sample specify the same CDR3. The genes are TRDV3 and TRDJ1, with D hard to call. Germline V CDR1 and CDR2: TVYSNPD, GDNSRS (reference sequence). Deletions cut 5 bases from V and 1 base from J, with 14 bases between. This CDR3 contains 13 residues. The CDR3 coding sequence is TGTGCCCTAGTTAGAGCTCCCACCGATAAACTCATCTTT. It is translated as CALVRAPTDKLIF. The full variable domain, with the rest looked up from reference TRDV3 and TRDJ1, is CDKVTQSSPDQTVASGSEVVLLCTYDTVYSNPDLFWYRIRPDYSFQFVFYGDNSRSEGADFTQGRFSVKHILTQKAFHLVISPVRTEDSATYYCALVRAPTDKLIFGKGTRVTVEP.

This clone qualifies as medium-sized. The chain is built from TRDV2 and TRDJ1, with 8 bases identical to TRDD3. Looked up from germline, CDR1 is GEAIGNYY and CDR2 is EKD. CDR3 length: 19 amino acids. The V segment lost 0 bases and the J segment 0 bases; nucleotides outside the gene matches: 14. The CDR3 DNA follows: TGTGCCTGTGACACCGTAGGCCGTACTGGGGGCCTGTACACCGATAAACTCATCTTT. Residues: CACDTVGRTGGLYTDKLIF.

This clone has ten or more counts. The rearrangement links TRDV1 to TRDJ1; D is perhaps TRDD3 (6 bases). Trimming shortened V by 1 base and J by 0 bases, and 24 bases separated the two germline ends. Germline V lookup: CDR1 TSWWSYY, CDR2 QGS. The CDR3 covers 20 residues. The CDR3 region is CALGEPPTGSLLGYTDKLIF. The CDR3 coding sequence is TGTGCTCTTGGGGAACCGCCTACTGGATCCCTACTGGGCTACACCGATAAACTCATCTTT.

A few counts support this clone. It may be a read error: a sequence one base away is much more abundant. V is TRDV2 and J is TRDJ3; the D is unclear. The germline V and J ends were trimmed by 5 bases and 0 bases, with 1 base remaining between them. Germline CDR1 reads GEAIGNYY; CDR2 reads EKD. The CDR3 runs to 13 residues. The chain's CDR3 is CACGSWDTRQMFF. CDR3 in DNA: TGTGCCTGTGGCTCCTGGGACACCCGACAGATGTTTTTC.

V usage is TRDV1 and J usage is TRDJ1, with TRDD3 identical over 13 bases. Trimming cost V 0 bases and J 5 bases; bases outside gene matches: 24. The CDR3 covers 23 residues. CDR1 is TSWWSYY, CDR2 QGS, per germline. The CDR3 DNA reads TGTGCTCTTGGGGAACTAACTTCCCGCCGGGGCTATTACTGGGGGATACGAGAGGATAAACTCATCTTT. Protein: CALGELTSRRGYYWGIREDKLIF.

This clone was picked up a small number of times. The chain couples TRDV2 to TRDJ1, with unresolved D. The CDR3 has 15 amino acids. With 0 bases removed from V and 0 bases from J, the gap between germline ends came to 10 bases. Per germline, CDR1 GEAIGNYY and CDR2 EKD. CDR3 bases: TGTGCCTGTGACACCCTGCAAACCCACACCGATAAACTCATCTTT. Translating gives CACDTLQTHTDKLIF.

This clone qualifies as medium-sized. The chain links TRDV3 to TRDJ1; D is possibly TRDD3 (6 bases). The V gene lost 5 bases and the J gene lost 2 bases, with 18 bases spanning the gap. CDR1 TVYSNPD and CDR2 GDNSRS come from the germline V gene (reference sequence). The CDR3 extends over 14 amino acids. The CDR3 DNA reads as TGTGCCCTGGGCCTTCTCGGGGATACCGATAAACTCATCTTT. Protein product: CALGLLGDTDKLIF.

This clone is categorized as medium-sized (0.01 to 0.1%). The chain joins TRDV1 to TRDJ1; 10 bases agree with TRDD3. The CDR3 totals 21 residues. The germline V gene has CDR1 TSWWSYY and CDR2 QGS. Unmatched junction bases numbered 25, after V lost 1 base and J lost 8 bases. The CDR3 is CALGEPILPGLSGGIRSKLIF. The CDR3 DNA follows: TGTGCTCTTGGGGAACCCATCCTACCGGGGCTTAGTGGGGGGATACGCAGCAAACTCATCTTT.

This clone was counted between two and nine times. The chain combines TRDV1 with TRDJ1; 12 bases agree with TRDD3. CDR1 TSWWSYY and CDR2 QGS come from the germline V gene. The CDR3 runs to 19 residues. Germline trimming cut 4 bases from V and 3 bases from J; bases unmatched to any gene: 15. The CDR3 is CALGVHWGILPLRPDKLIF. The CDR3 DNA is TGTGCTCTTGGGGTCCACTGGGGGATACTCCCCCTTAGACCCGATAAACTCATCTTT.

This clone came up many times. This sequence joins TRDV2 and TRDJ3; 13 nucleotides agree with TRDD3. Per germline, CDR1 GEAIGNYY and CDR2 EKD. The V and J ends lost 0 bases and 0 bases, in that order; junction bases with no gene match: 7. CDR3 length: 21 residues. DNA for the CDR3: TGTGCCTGTGACACCTTACTGGGGGATACGTACAGCTCCTGGGACACCCGACAGATGTTTTTC. This encodes CACDTLLGDTYSSWDTRQMFF.

This clone appeared a few times. The rearrangement uses TRDV1 and TRDJ1; TRDD3 matches at 10 bases. Germline CDR1 is TSWWSYY and CDR2 is QGS. The CDR3 totals 22 residues. Trimming at V came to 3 bases and at J to 1 base, leaving 23 bases not matched to a gene. Written as DNA, the CDR3 is TGTGCTCTTGGGGATCTAGTTCCTTTCCCCTTTATTGGGGGATACAGCACCGATAAACTCATCTTT. Translated: CALGDLVPFPFIGGYSTDKLIF.